Following are 26 T cell receptor beta chains from one sample sequenced in a study of T cell repertoires in cytomegalovirus infection. TCRdb reanalysed the reads using MiXCR and keeps one entry per CDR3 protein. Of 700,000 to 850,000 distinct CDR3 sequences listed, about 33% are singletons. For these receptors, no antigen is known. Sequenced here: cultured CD8+ T cells from PBMCs, sampled from culture after CMV antigen stimulation. All receptors come from a human donor in good health (CMV status not recorded). Some clones in this sample may be carry-over from other donors' samples.

This clonotype was detected only a few times. The chain uses TRBV7-8 and TRBJ1-6; TRBD1 might be the D (5 bases). The CDR3 contains 16 residues. Trimming left V 6 bases short and J 8 bases short, with 20 bases between. Germline values: CDR1 SGHVS, CDR2 FQNEAQ. As DNA, the CDR3 is TGTGCCAGCAGTTCCCCTGATTACAGGAGGGATTCACCCCTCCACTTT. Its protein is CASSSPDYRRDSPLHF.

The rearrangement links TRBV11-2 to TRBJ2-3; unclear D gene. V shed 7 bases and J shed 3 bases, with 14 bases lying between them. The germline V gene encodes CDR1 SGHAT and CDR2 FQNNGV. CDR3 length: 14 residues. The CDR3 reads CASTWMDLTDTQYF. CDR3 nucleotide sequence: TGTGCCAGCACCTGGATGGATCTGACAGATACGCAGTATTTT.

Turning to this clonotype: A much more abundant neighbour one base away suggests this may be a read error. The rearrangement joins TRBV7-6 to TRBJ2-3; TRBD1 matches 11 bases. Germline assignment: CDR1 SGHVS and CDR2 FNYEAQ. This CDR3 has 18 residues. CDR3 nucleotide sequence: TGTGCCAGCAGCCCCCTCTCGCCCGGGACAGGGGGGTGGGATACGCTGTATTTT. This gives the protein CASSPLSPGTGGWDTLYF.

This clonotype was seen a handful of times. The gene calls are TRBV6-1 and TRBJ2-7, with D perhaps matching TRBD1 or TRBD2 (5 bases each). V gave up 8 bases and J gave up 2 bases, with 10 bases separating them. Germline CDR1 and CDR2: MNHNS and SASEGT. The CDR3 has 12 amino acids. CDR3 in amino acids: CASLGPAYEQYV. Written as DNA, the CDR3 is TGTGCCAGCCTGGGACCAGCCTACGAGCAGTACGTC.

The chain has TRBV27 and TRBJ2-2; D gene unclear. V lost 7 bases and J 8 bases, leaving 11 bases between the germline ends. Looked up from germline, CDR1 is MNHEY and CDR2 is SMNVEV (reference sequence). The length of the CDR3 is 12 residues. CDR3 protein: CASKAVNGELFF. The CDR3 nucleotides are TGTGCCAGCAAGGCAGTGAATGGGGAGCTGTTTTTT.

The rearrangement uses TRBV19 and TRBJ1-2; 7 bases fit TRBD1. Germline V gives CDR1 LNHDA, CDR2 SQIVND (reference sequence). V gave up 6 bases and J gave up 5 bases; unmatched junction bases: 6. The CDR3 consists of 13 residues. This CDR3 is CASSRGRGYGYTF. For the CDR3, the DNA is TGTGCCAGTAGCCGAGGCAGGGGGTATGGCTACACCTTC.

This clonotype was seen a handful of times. The genes are TRBV2 and TRBJ2-1, with TRBD2 matching 11 bases. Germline trimming cut 6 bases from V and 5 bases from J; bases unmatched to any gene: 6. There are 15 residues in the CDR3. Germline V lookup: CDR1 SNHLY, CDR2 FYNNEI. This chain's CDR3 is CASSFSGGADNEQFF. The CDR3 DNA reads as TGTGCCAGCAGCTTTAGCGGGGGGGCGGACAATGAGCAGTTCTTC.

In its sample, this clonotype was seen many times. The V and J genes are TRBV7-2 and TRBJ2-2; the D gene could be TRBD1 or TRBD2 (5 bases each). The V gene lost 8 bases and the J gene lost 8 bases, with 6 bases spanning the gap. The CDR3 loop spans 10 amino acids. Germline V gene sequence: CDR1 SGHTA, CDR2 FQGNSA. The CDR3 loop reads CASWGGELFF. The CDR3 DNA sequence: TGTGCCAGCTGGGGGGGGGAGCTGTTTTTT. Based on the CDR3 plus reference TRBV7-2 and TRBJ2-2, the full variable domain is GAGVSQSPSNKVTEKGKDVELRCDPISGHTALYWYRQSLGQGLEFLIYFQGNSAPDKSGLPSDRFSAERTGGSVSTLTIQRTQQEDSAVYLCASWGGELFFGEGSRLTVL.

In DNA form, the CDR3 reads TGCGCCAGCAGCCCGACGGGACAATTCAATCAGCCCCAGCATTTT. The encoded protein is CASSPTGQFNQPQHF. The V call is TRBV5-1, the J call TRBJ1-5; possible D gene TRBD1, 6 bases. The ends were cut back, 4 bases at V and 3 bases at J, with 14 bases in the middle. The CDR3 extends over 15 amino acids. Looked up from germline, CDR1 is SGHRS and CDR2 is YFSETQ. The variable domain in full, with the rest retrieved from reference TRBV5-1 and TRBJ1-5, is KAGVTQTPRYLIKTRGQQVTLSCSPISGHRSVSWYQQTPGQGLQFLFEYFSETQRNKGNFPGRFSGRQFSNSRSEMNVSTLELGDSALYLCASSPTGQFNQPQHFGDGTRLSIL.

The chain employs TRBV23-1 and TRBJ2-7; TRBD1 aligns across 7 bases. Being an ORF, TRBV23-1 has a function that is uncertain. CDR3 length: 16 residues. After removal of 2 bases from V and 1 base from J, the junction contained 8 bases not matched to a gene. CDR3 DNA sequence: TGCGCCAGCAGTCAACCGCACAGGGGCCCTTCCTACGAGCAGTACTTC. The encoded protein is CASSQPHRGPSYEQYF.

This chain links TRBV6-4 with TRBJ2-1; weak D call: TRBD2 (5 bases). V was trimmed by 0 bases and J by 10 bases, leaving 10 bases between them. The CDR3 is made up of 13 amino acids. Germline values: CDR1 MRHNA, CDR2 SNTAGT. The CDR3 nucleotides are TGTGCCAGCAGTGACTCGGAAGCGGAGGAGCAGTTCTTC. Translation gives CASSDSEAEEQFF.

The rearrangement joins TRBV6-5 to TRBJ1-1; D ambiguous. Per germline, CDR1 MNHEY and CDR2 SVGAGI. This CDR3 has 14 amino acids. Deletions cut 0 bases from V and 7 bases from J, with 12 bases between. Here the CDR3 DNA reads TGTGCCAGCAGTTACTCGAACACATTACTTGAAGCTTTCTTT. It codes for CASSYSNTLLEAFF.

The chain combines TRBV4-1 with TRBJ2-2; no firm D call. There are 13 residues in the CDR3. Germline assignment: CDR1 MGHRA and CDR2 YSYEKL. The ends were cut back, 2 bases at V and 5 bases at J, with 6 bases in the middle. The CDR3 sequence is CASSQIPTGELFF. CDR3 DNA: TGCGCCAGCAGCCAAATTCCAACCGGGGAGCTGTTTTTT.

This clonotype has a handful of counts. The chain employs TRBV7-9 and TRBJ1-2; D might be TRBD1 (5 bases). The germline gives CDR1 SEHNR, CDR2 FQNEAQ (reference sequence). Trimming left V 4 bases short and J 4 bases short, with 16 bases between. There are 15 residues in the CDR3. For the CDR3, the DNA is TGTGCCAGCAGCTCAGAATGGGGCAAGATCTATGGCTACACCTTC. Translation gives CASSSEWGKIYGYTF.

This rearrangement joins TRBV28 to TRBJ2-1; the match to TRBD1 covers 8 bases. The V and J ends lost 1 base and 5 bases, in that order; junction bases with no gene match: 13. Germline CDR1 and CDR2: MDHEN and SYDVKM. The CDR3 is 18 residues long. The CDR3 loop is CASSLFTPGGPPNNEQFF. The DNA of the CDR3 is TGTGCCAGCAGTTTATTCACCCCAGGGGGCCCACCGAACAATGAGCAGTTCTTC.

This clonotype was detected ten times or more. This rearrangement joins TRBV7-2 to TRBJ2-1; 14 bases agree with TRBD2. There are 18 residues in the CDR3. The J segment lost 1 base and the V segment lost 5 bases, leaving 7 bases of the junction unmatched. CDR1 is SGHTA and CDR2 is FQGNSA in the germline V gene. The CDR3 nucleotides are TGTGCCAGCAGCGTCACAGGACTAGCGGGGGGATCCTACAATGAGCAGTTCTTC. It specifies CASSVTGLAGGSYNEQFF.

This clonotype was recorded at least ten times. This rearrangement joins TRBV12-3 or TRBV12-4 to TRBJ2-2; D not resolved. The CDR3 extends over 14 amino acids. The V end was cut by 6 bases, the J end by 0 bases, with 8 bases between. Here the CDR3 reads CASRPITNTGELFF. The CDR3 DNA reads as TGTGCCAGCAGGCCAATAACGAACACCGGGGAGCTGTTTTTT.

This clonotype occurred a few times. The chain links TRBV6-1 to TRBJ2-7; D may be TRBD1 or TRBD2 (5 bases each). Per germline, CDR1 MNHNS and CDR2 SASEGT. The V gene lost 3 bases and the J gene lost 3 bases, with 12 bases spanning the gap. The CDR3 totals 14 residues. The CDR3 coding sequence is TGTGCCAGCAGTGAGGGGACGGCGGGCTACGAGCAGTACGTC. This translates into CASSEGTAGYEQYV.

The chain joins TRBV6-5 to TRBJ2-7, with D possibly matching TRBD2 (6 bases). This CDR3 contains 16 residues. Trimming took off 0 bases at V and 0 bases at J, with 12 bases between the two ends. Germline V gives CDR1 MNHEY, CDR2 SVGAGI. Here the CDR3 DNA reads TGTGCCAGCAGTTACTCGTTAGTAGCGGCCTCCTACGAGCAGTACTTC. Protein: CASSYSLVAASYEQYF.

Only a few counts were recorded for this clonotype. The V gene is TRBV6-5, the J gene TRBJ1-1; D gene ambiguous. Germline lookup yields CDR1 MNHEY and CDR2 SVGAGI. V was cut by 0 bases and J by 5 bases, with 7 bases left in between. The CDR3 has 13 amino acids. The CDR3: CASSYSEGTEAFF. CDR3 in DNA: TGTGCCAGCAGTTACTCGGAAGGGACTGAAGCTTTCTTT.

CDR3 sequence reads: CSATSQGNTEAFF. The DNA of the CDR3 is TGCAGTGCAACTTCTCAGGGGAACACTGAAGCTTTCTTT. The gene calls are TRBV20-1 and TRBJ1-1; D possibly corresponds to TRBD1 (5 bases). CDR1 is DFQATT and CDR2 is SNEGSKA in the germline V gene (reference sequence). Trimming pared 6 bases from V and 1 base from J, leaving 12 bases between. There are 13 residues in the CDR3.

The rearrangement links TRBV4-3 to TRBJ1-1; no reliable D call. The CDR3 consists of 13 residues. V gave up 4 bases and J gave up 8 bases, with 14 bases separating them. From germline, CDR1 is LGHNA and CDR2 YSLEER. The CDR3 DNA sequence: TGCGCCAGCAGCCCAAGGACGGCCGGAGAAGCTTTCTTT. This translates into CASSPRTAGEAFF.

CDR3 residues: CATSRDGLQGLDYGYTF. For the CDR3, the DNA is TGTGCCACCAGCAGAGATGGCCTACAGGGACTTGACTATGGCTACACCTTC. The gene calls are TRBV15 and TRBJ1-2, with a possible D match to TRBD1 (6 bases). The germline gives CDR1 LNHNV, CDR2 YYDKDF (reference sequence). The CDR3 sequence is 17 residues long. The V end lost 0 bases, the J end lost 3 bases, and 17 bases lay between the germline ends.

The chain recombines TRBV19 with TRBJ2-2, with a weak D call TRBD1 (6 bases). Germline CDR1 is LNHDA and CDR2 is SQIVND (reference sequence). The CDR3 totals 11 residues. V lost 8 bases, J lost 6 bases, and 7 bases lay in between. The CDR3 coding sequence is TGTGCCAGTTACAGGGCCGGGGAGCTGTTTTTT. Encoded protein: CASYRAGELFF.

This clonotype was observed many times. This sequence joins TRBV6-1 and TRBJ1-2; D is unclear. The V and J ends lost 7 bases and 2 bases respectively, with 11 bases between them. The CDR3 has 13 residues. The germline V gene encodes CDR1 MNHNS and CDR2 SASEGT. CDR3 nucleotide sequence: TGTGCCAGCAACGAGGAGGGCAACTATGGCTACACCTTC. Translation gives CASNEEGNYGYTF.

This clonotype was detected ten times or more. The chain carries TRBV5-6 and TRBJ1-6; D unresolved. This CDR3 is built from 17 residues. V was clipped by 4 bases and J by 0 bases, with 14 bases between them. Germline V lookup: CDR1 SGHDT, CDR2 YYEEEE. The CDR3 is CASSLTRRGSYNSPLHF. The CDR3 region has the DNA TGTGCCAGCAGCCTCACCCGGAGAGGCTCCTATAATTCACCCCTCCACTTT.